Reported below is one T cell receptor beta chain. Trimming pared 5 bases from V and 6 bases from J, leaving 14 bases between. This CDR3 region has 14 residues. The germline V gene has CDR1 MNHEY and CDR2 SVGAGI. This specimen belongs to a study of PD-L1 blockade in urothelial cancer. Regarding time point: pretreatment peripheral blood. This table comes from immunoSEQ multiplex PCR, and its TCRdb copy is limited to in-frame clones, with some not included. The sample gives about 95,000 clones, roughly 84% of which show up once; 2% to 2.5% is in the top ten. V and J are TRBV6-5 and TRBJ1-5; D is possibly TRBD1 (5 bases). This TCR was recovered from a man aged 60-69 years with urothelial cancer. The source material was PBMCs, sampled around atezolizumab (anti-PD-L1) treatment. The CDR3 nucleotides are TGTGCCAGCAGTGCTGTCGGGGGTTTTCAGCCCCAGCATTTT. Protein: CASSAVGGFQPQHF.